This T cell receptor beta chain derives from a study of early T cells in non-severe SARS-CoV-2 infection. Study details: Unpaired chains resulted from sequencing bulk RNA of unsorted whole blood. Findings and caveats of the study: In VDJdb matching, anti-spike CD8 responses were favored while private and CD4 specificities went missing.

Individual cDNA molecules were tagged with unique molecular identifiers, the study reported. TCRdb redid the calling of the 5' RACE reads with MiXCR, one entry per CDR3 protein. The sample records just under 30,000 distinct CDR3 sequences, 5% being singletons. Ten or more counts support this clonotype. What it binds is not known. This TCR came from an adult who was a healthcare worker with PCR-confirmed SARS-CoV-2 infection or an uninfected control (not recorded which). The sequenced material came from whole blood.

The CDR3 reads CSGGYNEQFF. The DNA of the CDR3 is TGCAGCGGCGGCTACAATGAGCAGTTCTTC. The rearrangement links TRBV29-1 to TRBJ2-1; D call uncertain. The CDR3 contains 10 residues. Germline V gene data show CDR1 as SQVTM and CDR2 as ANQGSEA. Trimming left V 7 bases short and J 3 bases short, with 4 bases between.